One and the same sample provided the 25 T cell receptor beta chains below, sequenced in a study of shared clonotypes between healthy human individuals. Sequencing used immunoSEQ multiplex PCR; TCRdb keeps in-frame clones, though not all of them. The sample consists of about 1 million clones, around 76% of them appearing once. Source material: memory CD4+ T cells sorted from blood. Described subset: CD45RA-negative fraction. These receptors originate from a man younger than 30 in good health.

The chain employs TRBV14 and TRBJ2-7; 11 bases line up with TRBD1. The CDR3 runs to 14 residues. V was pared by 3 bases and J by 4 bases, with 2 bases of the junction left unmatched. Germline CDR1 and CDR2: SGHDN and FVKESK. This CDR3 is CASSQGTGGYEQYF. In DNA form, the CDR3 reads TGTGCCAGCAGCCAGGGGACAGGGGGGTACGAGCAGTACTTC.

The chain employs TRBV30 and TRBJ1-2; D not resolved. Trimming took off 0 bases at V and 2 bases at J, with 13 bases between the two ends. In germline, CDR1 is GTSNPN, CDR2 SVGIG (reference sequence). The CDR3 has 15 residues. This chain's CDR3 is CAWSVSVMSNYGYTF. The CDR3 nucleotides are TGTGCCTGGAGTGTATCAGTGATGAGCAACTATGGCTACACCTTC. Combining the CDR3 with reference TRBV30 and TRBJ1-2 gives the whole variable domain SQTIHQWPATLVQPVGSPLSLECTVEGTSNPNLYWYRQAAGRGLQLLFYSVGIGQISSEVPQNLSASRPQDRQFILSSKKLLLSDSGFYLCAWSVSVMSNYGYTFGSGTRLTVV.

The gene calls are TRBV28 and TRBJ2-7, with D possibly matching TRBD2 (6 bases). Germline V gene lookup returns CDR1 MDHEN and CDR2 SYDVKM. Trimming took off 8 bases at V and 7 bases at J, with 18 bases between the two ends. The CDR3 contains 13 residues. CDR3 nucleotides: TGTGCCAGCCTTAGCGGTCAAACGAGGGAGCAGTACTTC. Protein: CASLSGQTREQYF.

CDR3 region: CASGLSGTNYGYTF. The CDR3 nucleotides read TGTGCTAGTGGTCTCTCCGGGACAAACTATGGCTACACCTTC. The chain links TRBV12-5 to TRBJ1-2; TRBD1 is a possible D gene (6 bases). The CDR3 sequence is 14 residues long. Germline V gene sequence: CDR1 LGHNT, CDR2 FRNRAP. V was pared by 5 bases and J by 2 bases, with 12 bases between. Full variable domain (missing parts from reference TRBV12-5 and TRBJ1-2): DARVTQTPRHKVTEMGQEVTMRCQPILGHNTVFWYRQTMMQGLELLAYFRNRAPLDDSGMPKDRFSAEMPDATLATLKIQPSEPRDSAVYFCASGLSGTNYGYTFGSGTRLTVV.

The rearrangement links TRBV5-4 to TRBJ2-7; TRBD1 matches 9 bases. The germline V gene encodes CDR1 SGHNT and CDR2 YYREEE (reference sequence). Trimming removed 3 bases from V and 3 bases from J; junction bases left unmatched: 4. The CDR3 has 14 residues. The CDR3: CASSWPGQGYEQYF. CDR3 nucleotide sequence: TGTGCCAGCAGCTGGCCGGGACAGGGCTACGAGCAGTACTTC.

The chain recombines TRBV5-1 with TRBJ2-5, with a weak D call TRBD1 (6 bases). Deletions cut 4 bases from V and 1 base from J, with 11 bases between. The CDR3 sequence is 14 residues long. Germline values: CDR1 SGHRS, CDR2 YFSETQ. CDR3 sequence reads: CASSQLDSQETQYF. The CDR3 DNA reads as TGCGCCAGCAGCCAACTGGACAGCCAAGAGACCCAGTACTTC.

The chain's CDR3 is CSVEKATGNTIYF. The CDR3 coding sequence is TGCAGCGTTGAAAAGGCTACCGGAAACACCATATATTTT. This chain links TRBV29-1 with TRBJ1-3, with D unclear. Looked up from germline, CDR1 is SQVTM and CDR2 is ANQGSEA. Trimming pared 2 bases from V and 4 bases from J, leaving 9 bases between. This CDR3 is built from 13 residues.

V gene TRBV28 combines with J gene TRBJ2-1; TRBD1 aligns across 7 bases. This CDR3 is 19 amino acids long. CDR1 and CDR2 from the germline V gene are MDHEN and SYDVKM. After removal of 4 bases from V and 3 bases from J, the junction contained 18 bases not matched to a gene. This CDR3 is CASSSAGTSPGQLYNEQFF. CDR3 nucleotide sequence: TGTGCCAGCAGTTCCGCCGGAACCTCACCGGGACAGCTCTACAATGAGCAGTTCTTC.

CDR3 sequence (DNA): TGTGCCAGCAGCCGACTAAACTTGAACACCGGGGAGCTGTTTTTT. Its translation is CASSRLNLNTGELFF. The V and J genes are TRBV7-6 and TRBJ2-2, with D possibly TRBD2 on 5 matching bases. The CDR3 totals 15 residues. V was shortened by 5 bases and J by 1 base, with 11 bases between the two germline ends. The germline V gene has CDR1 SGHVS and CDR2 FNYEAQ.

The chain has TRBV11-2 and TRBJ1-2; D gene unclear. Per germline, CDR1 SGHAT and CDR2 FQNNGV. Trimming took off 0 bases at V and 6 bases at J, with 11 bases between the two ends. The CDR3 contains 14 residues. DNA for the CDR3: TGTGCCAGCAGCTTAGATATCAGTGGGAATGGCTACACCTTC. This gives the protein CASSLDISGNGYTF. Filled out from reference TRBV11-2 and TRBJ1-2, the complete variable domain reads EAGVAQSPRYKIIEKRQSVAFWCNPISGHATLYWYQQILGQGPKLLIQFQNNGVVDDSQLPKDRFSAERLKGVDSTLKIQPAKLEDSAVYLCASSLDISGNGYTFGSGTRLTVV.

The CDR3 sequence is CASKMIRVGYGYTF. The CDR3 DNA sequence: TGTGCCAGCAAAATGATTAGGGTGGGCTATGGCTACACCTTC. This rearrangement joins TRBV2 to TRBJ1-2; no clear D gene. The germline V and J ends were trimmed by 7 bases and 4 bases, with 16 bases remaining between them. This CDR3 is 14 amino acids long. Germline CDR1 is SNHLY and CDR2 is FYNNEI.

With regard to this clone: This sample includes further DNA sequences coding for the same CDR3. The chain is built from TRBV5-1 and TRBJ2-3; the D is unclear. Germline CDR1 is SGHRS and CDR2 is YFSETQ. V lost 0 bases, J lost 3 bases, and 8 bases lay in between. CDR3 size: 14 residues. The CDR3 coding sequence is TGCGCCAGCAGCTTGGGGTATTCGACAGATACGCAGTATTTT. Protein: CASSLGYSTDTQYF.

As DNA, the CDR3 is TGTGCCAGCAGCGTAGATGAGGGCTATGGCTACACCTTC. Protein product: CASSVDEGYGYTF. The chain couples TRBV9 to TRBJ1-2; D call uncertain. Trimming removed 0 bases at V and 4 bases at J, with 7 bases between. Per germline, CDR1 SGDLS and CDR2 YYNGEE. The CDR3 runs 13 residues.

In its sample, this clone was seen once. The CDR3 DNA reads TGTGCCAGCAGCGTAGTGGCCGATTTCAGGAGTGGAAACACCATATATTTT. Its protein product is CASSVVADFRSGNTIYF. The chain couples TRBV9 to TRBJ1-3; D is unresolved. V gave up 0 bases and J gave up 3 bases, with 16 bases separating them. Germline CDR1 is SGDLS and CDR2 is YYNGEE. The CDR3 contains 17 residues. The full variable domain, its missing parts supplied by reference TRBV9 and TRBJ1-3, is DSGVTQTPKHLITATGQRVTLRCSPRSGDLSVYWYQQSLDQGLQFLIQYYNGEERAKGNILERFSAQQFPDLHSELNLSSLELGDSALYFCASSVVADFRSGNTIYFGEGSWLTVV.

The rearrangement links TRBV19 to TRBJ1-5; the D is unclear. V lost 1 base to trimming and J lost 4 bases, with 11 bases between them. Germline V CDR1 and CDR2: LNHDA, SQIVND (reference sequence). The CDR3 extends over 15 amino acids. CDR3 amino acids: CASSIVVGENQPQHF. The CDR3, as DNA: TGTGCCAGTAGTATAGTGGTTGGGGAAAATCAGCCCCAGCATTTT.

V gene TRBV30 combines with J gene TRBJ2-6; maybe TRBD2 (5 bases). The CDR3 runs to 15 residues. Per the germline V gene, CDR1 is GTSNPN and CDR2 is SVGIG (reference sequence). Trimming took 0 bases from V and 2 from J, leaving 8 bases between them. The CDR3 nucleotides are TGTGCCTGGAGTGTCCCGGGGACTGGGGCCAACGTCCTGACTTTC. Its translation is CAWSVPGTGANVLTF.

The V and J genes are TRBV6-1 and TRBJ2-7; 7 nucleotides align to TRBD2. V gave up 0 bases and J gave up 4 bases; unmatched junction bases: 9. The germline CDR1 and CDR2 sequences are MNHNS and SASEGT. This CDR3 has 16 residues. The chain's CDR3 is CASSEARGRKDYEQYF. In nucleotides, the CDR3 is TGTGCCAGCAGTGAAGCGCGGGGGAGGAAGGATTACGAGCAGTACTTC.

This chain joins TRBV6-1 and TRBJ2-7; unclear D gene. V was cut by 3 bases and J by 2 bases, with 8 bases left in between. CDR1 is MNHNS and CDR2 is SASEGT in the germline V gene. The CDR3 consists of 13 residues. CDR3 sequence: CASSDKRTYEQYF. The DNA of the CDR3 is TGTGCCAGCAGTGATAAGCGAACCTACGAGCAGTACTTC.

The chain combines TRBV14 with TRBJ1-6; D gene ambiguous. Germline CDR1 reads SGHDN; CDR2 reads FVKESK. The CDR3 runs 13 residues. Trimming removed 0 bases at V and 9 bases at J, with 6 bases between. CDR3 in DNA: TGTGCCAGCAGCCAAGATCTTAGTTCACCCCTCCACTTT. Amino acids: CASSQDLSSPLHF.

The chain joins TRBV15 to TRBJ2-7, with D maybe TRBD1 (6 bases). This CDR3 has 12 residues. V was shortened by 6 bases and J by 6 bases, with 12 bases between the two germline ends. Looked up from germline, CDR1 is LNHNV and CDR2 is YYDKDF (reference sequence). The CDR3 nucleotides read TGTGCCACCAGAACAGGGTTTGGCGAGCAGTACTTC. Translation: CATRTGFGEQYF.

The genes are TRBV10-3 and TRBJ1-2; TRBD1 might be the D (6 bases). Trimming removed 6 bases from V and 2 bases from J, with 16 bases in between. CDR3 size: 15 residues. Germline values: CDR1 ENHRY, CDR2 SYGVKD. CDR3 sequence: CAISLLRDTNYGYTF. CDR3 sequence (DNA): TGTGCCATCAGCCTCCTTCGGGACACCAACTATGGCTACACCTTC.

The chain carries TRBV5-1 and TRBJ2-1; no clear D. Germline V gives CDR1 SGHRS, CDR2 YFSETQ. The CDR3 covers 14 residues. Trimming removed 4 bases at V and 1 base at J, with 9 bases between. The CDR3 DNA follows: TGCGCCAGCAGCACACAGCCATCCTACAATGAGCAGTTCTTC. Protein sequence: CASSTQPSYNEQFF.

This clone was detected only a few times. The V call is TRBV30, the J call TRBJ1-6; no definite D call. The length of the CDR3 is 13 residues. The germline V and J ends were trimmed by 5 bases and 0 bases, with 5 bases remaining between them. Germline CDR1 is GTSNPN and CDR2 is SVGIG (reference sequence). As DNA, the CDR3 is TGTGCCTGGGAGAGCTCCTATAATTCACCCCTCCACTTT. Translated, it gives CAWESSYNSPLHF.

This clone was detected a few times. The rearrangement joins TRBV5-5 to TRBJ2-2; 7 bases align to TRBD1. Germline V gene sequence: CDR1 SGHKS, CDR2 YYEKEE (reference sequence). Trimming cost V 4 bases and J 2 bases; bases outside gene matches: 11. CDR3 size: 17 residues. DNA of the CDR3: TGTGCCAGCAGCGCTAGCCTGGGACAGCTAAACACCGGGGAGCTGTTTTTT. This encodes CASSASLGQLNTGELFF.

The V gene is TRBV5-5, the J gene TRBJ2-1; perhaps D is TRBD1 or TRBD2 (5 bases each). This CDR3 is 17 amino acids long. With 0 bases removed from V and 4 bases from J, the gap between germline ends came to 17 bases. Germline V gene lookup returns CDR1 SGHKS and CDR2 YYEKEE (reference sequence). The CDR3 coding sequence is TGTGCCAGCAGCTTGGGATTGGGGGTGAATAGTTACAATGAGCAGTTCTTC. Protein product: CASSLGLGVNSYNEQFF.